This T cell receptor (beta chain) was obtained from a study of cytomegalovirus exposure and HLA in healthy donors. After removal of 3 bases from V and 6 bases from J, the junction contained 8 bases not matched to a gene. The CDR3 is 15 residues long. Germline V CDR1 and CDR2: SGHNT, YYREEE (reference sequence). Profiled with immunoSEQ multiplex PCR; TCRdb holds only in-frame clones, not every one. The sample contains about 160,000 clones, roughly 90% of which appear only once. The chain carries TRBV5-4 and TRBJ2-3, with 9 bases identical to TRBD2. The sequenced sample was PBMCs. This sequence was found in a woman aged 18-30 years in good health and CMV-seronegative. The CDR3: CASSYGTSPRDTQYF. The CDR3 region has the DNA TGTGCCAGCAGCTACGGGACTAGCCCACGGGATACGCAGTATTTT. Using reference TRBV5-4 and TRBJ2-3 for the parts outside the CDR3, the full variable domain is ETGVTQSPTHLIKTRGQQVTLRCSSQSGHNTVSWYQQALGQGPQFIFQYYREEENGRGNFPPRFSGLQFPNYSSELNVNALELDDSALYLCASSYGTSPRDTQYFGPGTRLTVL.